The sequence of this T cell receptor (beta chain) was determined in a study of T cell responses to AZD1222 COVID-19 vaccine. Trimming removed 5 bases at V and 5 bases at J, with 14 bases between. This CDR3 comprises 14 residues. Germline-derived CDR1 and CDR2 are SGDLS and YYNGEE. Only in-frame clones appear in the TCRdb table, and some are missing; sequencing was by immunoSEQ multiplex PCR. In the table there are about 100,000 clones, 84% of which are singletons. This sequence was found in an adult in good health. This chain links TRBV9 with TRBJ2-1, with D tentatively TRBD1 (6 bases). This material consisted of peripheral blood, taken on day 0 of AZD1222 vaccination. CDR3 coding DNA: TGTGCCAGCAGTGTACAGGGACACAACAATGAGCAGTTCTTC. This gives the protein CASSVQGHNNEQFF.